This T cell receptor (beta chain) was identified in a study of early T cells in non-severe SARS-CoV-2 infection. Background on the study: The study sequenced bulk RNA from unsorted whole blood, with chains unpaired.

Each single cDNA molecule received a unique molecular identifier. TCRdb reprocessed the 5' RACE reads via MiXCR and lists one record per CDR3 protein. The table lists 50,000 to 65,000 distinct CDR3 sequences, around 13% of them singletons. This clonotype was recorded many times. V lost 6 bases and J 6 bases, leaving 14 bases between the germline ends. Per the germline V gene, CDR1 is KGHSH and CDR2 is LQKENI. This CDR3 region has 13 residues. The receptor was derived from an adult who was a healthcare worker with PCR-confirmed SARS-CoV-2 infection or an uninfected control (not recorded which). The sequenced sample consisted of whole blood. This chain joins TRBV18 and TRBJ1-2; D may be TRBD1 (6 bases). CDR3 nucleotide sequence: TGTGCCAGCTCCCCGGACAGCGCAGATGGCTACACCTTC. Translated: CASSPDSADGYTF.